This T cell receptor beta chain is drawn from a study of early T cells in non-severe SARS-CoV-2 infection. Each CDR3 protein is one row after TCRdb ran MiXCR on the 5' RACE reads. The sample lists around 75,000 distinct CDR3 sequences; around a tenth were seen once. To note about this clonotype: Antigen unknown.

With 5 bases clipped from V and 3 bases from J, the junction kept 7 bases outside the gene matches. Germline V lookup: CDR1 LGHNA, CDR2 YNFKEQ. The CDR3 is 16 residues long. Study-wide results and limits: Comparison of clonotypes with VDJdb favored anti-spike CD8 responses while missing private and CD4 specificities.

The gene calls are TRBV4-2 and TRBJ2-3; 11 bases map to TRBD2. The source is an adult who was a healthcare worker with PCR-confirmed SARS-CoV-2 infection or an uninfected control (not recorded which). The sequencing sample was made of whole blood. The CDR3 DNA follows: TGTGCCAGCAGCGGAACAATAGCGGGAGGGACAGATACGCAGTATTTT. This gives the protein CASSGTIAGGTDTQYF.